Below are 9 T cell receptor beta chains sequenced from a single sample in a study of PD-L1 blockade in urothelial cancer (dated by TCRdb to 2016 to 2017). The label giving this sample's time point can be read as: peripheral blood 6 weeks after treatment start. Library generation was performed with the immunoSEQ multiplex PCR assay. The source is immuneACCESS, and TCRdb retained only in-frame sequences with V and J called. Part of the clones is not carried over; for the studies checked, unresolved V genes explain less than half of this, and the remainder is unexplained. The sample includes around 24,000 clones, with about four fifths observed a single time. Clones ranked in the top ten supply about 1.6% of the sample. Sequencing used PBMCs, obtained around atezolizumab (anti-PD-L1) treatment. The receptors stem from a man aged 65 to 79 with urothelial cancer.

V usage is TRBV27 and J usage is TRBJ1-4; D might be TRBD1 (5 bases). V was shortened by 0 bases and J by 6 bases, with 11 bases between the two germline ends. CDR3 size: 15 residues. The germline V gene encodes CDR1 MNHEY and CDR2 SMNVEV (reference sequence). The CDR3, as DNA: TGTGCCAGCAGTTTATCATCAGGGAGGGATGAAAAACTGTTTTTT. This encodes CASSLSSGRDEKLFF.

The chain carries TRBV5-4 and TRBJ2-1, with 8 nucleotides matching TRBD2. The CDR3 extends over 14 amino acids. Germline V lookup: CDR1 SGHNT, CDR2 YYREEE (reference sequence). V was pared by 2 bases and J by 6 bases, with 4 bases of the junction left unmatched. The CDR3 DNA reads TGTGCCAGCAGCTTCCGGGAGGGCCGCAATGAGCAGTTCTTC. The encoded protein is CASSFREGRNEQFF. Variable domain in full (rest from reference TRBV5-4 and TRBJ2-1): ETGVTQSPTHLIKTRGQQVTLRCSSQSGHNTVSWYQQALGQGPQFIFQYYREEENGRGNFPPRFSGLQFPNYSSELNVNALELDDSALYLCASSFREGRNEQFFGPGTRLTVL.

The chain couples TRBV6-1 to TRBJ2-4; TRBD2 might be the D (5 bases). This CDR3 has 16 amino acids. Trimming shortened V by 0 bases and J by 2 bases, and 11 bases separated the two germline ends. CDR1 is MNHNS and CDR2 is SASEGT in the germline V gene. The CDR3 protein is CASSEAGDGSKNIQYF. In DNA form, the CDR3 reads TGTGCCAGCAGTGAAGCGGGAGACGGGTCCAAAAACATTCAGTACTTC.

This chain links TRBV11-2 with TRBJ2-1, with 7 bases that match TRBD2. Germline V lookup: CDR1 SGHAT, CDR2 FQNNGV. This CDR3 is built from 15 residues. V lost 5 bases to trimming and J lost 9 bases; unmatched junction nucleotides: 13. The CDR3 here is CASSLLLQPGGEQFF. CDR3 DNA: TGTGCCAGCAGCCTATTACTACAGCCGGGAGGTGAGCAGTTCTTC.

CDR3 sequence reads: CASSLGTGGYTF. CDR3 coding DNA: TGTGCCAGCAGCCTGGGGACAGGAGGCTACACCTTC. V and J are TRBV11-3 and TRBJ1-2; 8 positions match TRBD1. Germline values: CDR1 SGHNT, CDR2 YENEEA. Trimming at V came to 5 bases and at J to 8 bases, leaving 4 bases not matched to a gene. CDR3 length: 12 amino acids.

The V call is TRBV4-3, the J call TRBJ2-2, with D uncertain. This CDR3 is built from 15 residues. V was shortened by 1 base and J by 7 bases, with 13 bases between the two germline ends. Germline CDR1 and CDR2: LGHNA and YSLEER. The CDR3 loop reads CASSQGLSYHGELFF. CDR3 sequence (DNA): TGCGCCAGCAGCCAAGGGCTTAGCTATCACGGGGAGCTGTTTTTT.

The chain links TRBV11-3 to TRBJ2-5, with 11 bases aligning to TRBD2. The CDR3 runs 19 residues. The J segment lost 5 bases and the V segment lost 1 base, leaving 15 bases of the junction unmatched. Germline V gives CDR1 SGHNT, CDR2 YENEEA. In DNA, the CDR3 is TGTGCCAGCAGCTTAGCAGGGACTAGCGGACCTCGTCGGATGGAGACCCAGTACTTC. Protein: CASSLAGTSGPRRMETQYF. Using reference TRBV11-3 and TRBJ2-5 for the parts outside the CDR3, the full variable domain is EAGVVQSPRYKIIEKKQPVAFWCNPISGHNTLYWYLQNLGQGPELLIRYENEEAVDDSQLPKDRFSAERLKGVDSTLKIQPAELGDSAVYLCASSLAGTSGPRRMETQYFGPGTRLLVL.

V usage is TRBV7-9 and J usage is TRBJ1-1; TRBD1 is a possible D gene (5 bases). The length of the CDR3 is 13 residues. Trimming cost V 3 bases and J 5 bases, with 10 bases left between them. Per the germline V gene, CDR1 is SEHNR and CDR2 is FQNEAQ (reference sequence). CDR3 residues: CASSFREWTEAFF. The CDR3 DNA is TGTGCCAGCAGCTTCAGGGAATGGACTGAAGCTTTCTTT.

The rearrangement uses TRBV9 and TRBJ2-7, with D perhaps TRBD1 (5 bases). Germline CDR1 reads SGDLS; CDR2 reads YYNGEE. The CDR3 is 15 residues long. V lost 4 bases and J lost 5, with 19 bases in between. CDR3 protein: CASSPAPGLGNEQYF. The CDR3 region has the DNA TGTGCCAGCAGCCCCGCCCCAGGGTTGGGTAACGAGCAGTACTTC.